The 15 T cell receptor beta chains in this list originate from one sample, sequenced in a study of T cell responses to AZD1222 COVID-19 vaccine. Clones were sequenced by immunoSEQ multiplex PCR, and TCRdb holds only the in-frame ones, with some missing. Among 100,000 to 150,000 clones, approximately 85% were seen once, and the ten largest hold about 9.8%. The sample here was peripheral blood, taken on day 0 of AZD1222 vaccination. The receptors were gathered from an adult in good health.

This rearrangement joins TRBV27 to TRBJ1-5; TRBD1 matches 8 bases. Trimming cost V 5 bases and J 2 bases; bases outside gene matches: 5. CDR1 is MNHEY, CDR2 SMNVEV, per germline (reference sequence). The CDR3 is 15 amino acids. CDR3 protein: CASSPPGQGNQPQHF. For the CDR3, the DNA is TGTGCCAGCAGTCCCCCGGGACAGGGCAATCAGCCCCAGCATTTT.

This chain links TRBV14 with TRBJ2-1, with a weak D call TRBD2 (6 bases). The length of the CDR3 is 15 residues. Trimming stripped 4 bases from V and 7 bases from J, with 17 bases between. CDR1 is SGHDN, CDR2 FVKESK, per germline. The CDR3: CASSRGLTSWNEQFF. The CDR3 DNA sequence: TGTGCCAGCAGCCGGGGACTCACTTCGTGGAATGAGCAGTTCTTC.

The chain is built from TRBV5-8 and TRBJ1-3; D is unresolved. The length of the CDR3 is 12 residues. Germline V lookup: CDR1 SGHTS, CDR2 YDEGEE. V gave up 2 bases and J gave up 7 bases, with 7 bases separating them. The CDR3 sequence: CASSLRGNTIYF. CDR3 coding DNA: TGTGCCAGCAGCTTACGGGGTAACACCATATATTTT.

This clone was seen only once. The chain recombines TRBV6-5 with TRBJ1-5; D is perhaps TRBD1 (6 bases). Germline V gene data show CDR1 as MNHEY and CDR2 as SVGAGI. This CDR3 region has 14 residues. The germline V and J ends were trimmed by 5 bases and 4 bases, with 12 bases remaining between them. The CDR3 DNA is TGTGCCAGCAGTCAGGGTAGGGGGAATCAGCCCCAGCATTTT. Amino acid sequence: CASSQGRGNQPQHF.

The chain couples TRBV6-1 to TRBJ1-6; perhaps TRBD1 as D (6 bases). The CDR3 spans 15 residues. The V end was cut by 6 bases, the J end by 7 bases, with 16 bases between. Germline V gene sequence: CDR1 MNHNS, CDR2 SASEGT. The CDR3 bases are TGTGCCAGCAGGCGGGACACCGTCTCCAATTCACCCCTCCACTTT. This sequence encodes CASRRDTVSNSPLHF.

The chain couples TRBV4-1 to TRBJ2-1, with D perhaps TRBD2 (6 bases). This CDR3 is built from 17 residues. Germline lookup yields CDR1 MGHRA and CDR2 YSYEKL. V was cut by 2 bases and J by 0 bases, with 14 bases left in between. The DNA of the CDR3 is TGCGCCAGCAGCCAAACTCTGGGACTCAACTCCTACAATGAGCAGTTCTTC. This encodes CASSQTLGLNSYNEQFF.

The chain links TRBV18 to TRBJ1-4; D is unclear. V lost 2 bases and J lost 8, with 18 bases in between. Germline V gene data show CDR1 as KGHSH and CDR2 as LQKENI. The CDR3 has 16 residues. CDR3 protein: CASSPGIGRGWEKLFF. The CDR3 DNA reads TGTGCCAGCTCACCAGGAATTGGCCGGGGTTGGGAAAAACTGTTTTTT.

J is TRBJ1-2 and V is TRBV28; TRBD1 is a possible D gene (5 bases). The CDR3 runs to 14 residues. Trimming removed 8 bases from V and 5 bases from J, with 18 bases in between. The V gene's germline CDR1 is MDHEN and CDR2 SYDVKM. The CDR3 loop reads CASSPGTAVYGYTF. DNA for the CDR3: TGTGCCAGCTCTCCCGGGACGGCGGTATATGGCTACACCTTC.

This chain uses TRBV30 with TRBJ1-4; TRBD1 aligns across 7 bases. Germline V gene sequence: CDR1 GTSNPN, CDR2 SVGIG (reference sequence). V lost 3 bases and J lost 7; bases outside the gene matches: 8. The length of the CDR3 is 14 residues. The CDR3 nucleotides read TGTGCCTGGAGAGTTCAAGGGGGCGGTGAAAAACTGTTTTTT. It yields the protein CAWRVQGGGEKLFF.

V and J are TRBV5-1 and TRBJ1-1, with no clear D. The germline V gene has CDR1 SGHRS and CDR2 YFSETQ. The CDR3 extends over 16 amino acids. V dropped 4 bases and J dropped 1 base, with 17 bases sitting between them. The CDR3 DNA is TGCGCCAGCAGCCCATCGGAGGGAATGGGGAACACTGAAGCTTTCTTT. Its protein product is CASSPSEGMGNTEAFF.

In its sample, this clone was seen a few times. This chain joins TRBV6-1 and TRBJ1-2; D unclear. The CDR3 contains 13 residues. Trimming stripped 1 base from V and 5 bases from J, with 8 bases between. Germline CDR1 reads MNHNS; CDR2 reads SASEGT. CDR3 protein: CASSEGLRYGYTF. DNA of the CDR3: TGTGCCAGCAGTGAAGGACTGCGTTATGGCTACACCTTC.

This clone appeared a single time. The rearrangement joins TRBV6-6 to TRBJ2-3, with D perhaps TRBD1 (6 bases). The length of the CDR3 is 18 residues. CDR1 is MNHNY, CDR2 SVGAGI, per germline (reference sequence). The V end was cut by 5 bases, the J end by 2 bases, with 23 bases between. This chain's CDR3 is CASSRYRETGSYTDTQYF. CDR3 DNA: TGTGCCAGCAGTCGCTACAGGGAAACGGGGTCTTACACAGATACGCAGTATTTT.

The chain combines TRBV12-5 with TRBJ2-7; tentative D call: TRBD2 (6 bases). Germline V gene sequence: CDR1 LGHNT, CDR2 FRNRAP. Between the trimmed V and J ends, which lost 5 bases and 2 bases, there was a span of 16 bases. This CDR3 is 15 amino acids long. CDR3 residues: CASGLTLALTYEQYF. The CDR3 region has the DNA TGTGCTAGTGGTCTAACACTAGCTCTGACCTACGAGCAGTACTTC.

This clone was observed once. This rearrangement joins TRBV19 to TRBJ2-3; 8 nucleotides align to TRBD2. With V trimmed by 0 bases and J by 0 bases, 8 bases remained unmatched. CDR1 is LNHDA and CDR2 is SQIVND in the germline V gene (reference sequence). There are 18 residues in the CDR3. The CDR3 nucleotides are TGTGCCAGTAGTATAGATGCCCCTTTAGCGGGAAGCACAGATACGCAGTATTTT. It codes for CASSIDAPLAGSTDTQYF. Drawing the rest from reference TRBV19 and TRBJ2-3, the complete variable domain is DGGITQSPKYLFRKEGQNVTLSCEQNLNHDAMYWYRQDPGQGLRLIYYSQIVNDFQKGDIAEGYSVSREKKESFPLTVTSAQKNPTAFYLCASSIDAPLAGSTDTQYFGPGTRLTVL.

The CDR3 sequence: CATSDPQGNIPYEQYF. The DNA for the CDR3 is TGTGCCACCAGTGATCCCCAGGGGAACATCCCCTACGAGCAGTACTTC. The chain employs TRBV24-1 and TRBJ2-7; D is possibly TRBD1 (6 bases). From germline, CDR1 is KGHDR and CDR2 SFDVKD. This CDR3 is 16 amino acids long. Trimming took off 3 bases at V and 2 bases at J, with 16 bases between the two ends.